This entry lists 16 T cell receptor beta chains sequenced from one sample in a study of blood T cell repertoires in COVID-19. Measured with immunoSEQ multiplex PCR; TCRdb has only the in-frame clones, and not every one. The table lists around 220,000 clones, approximately 86% of them singletons. The material sequenced was peripheral blood. These receptors all come from a man between 18 and 35 years old with active or convalescent COVID-19.

Note on this clone: Other nucleotide sequences in the sample specify the same CDR3. For the CDR3, the DNA is TGTGCCAGCAGCGCGGGGGTAGCGGGTTACAATGAGCAGTTCTTC. Amino acids: CASSAGVAGYNEQFF. The J gene is TRBJ2-1, the V gene TRBV9; 7 nucleotides align to TRBD2. Germline V gene sequence: CDR1 SGDLS, CDR2 YYNGEE. The ends lost 3 bases at V and 4 bases at J; junction bases unmatched: 7. This CDR3 region has 15 residues.

The V call is TRBV27, the J call TRBJ1-2, with 10 bases fitting TRBD1. CDR1 is MNHEY, CDR2 SMNVEV, per germline (reference sequence). This CDR3 spans 14 amino acids. V shed 5 bases and J 7 bases; nucleotides not matched to a gene: 7. The CDR3 loop is CASSLRDRGSGYTF. The CDR3 region has the DNA TGTGCCAGCAGTCTCCGGGACAGGGGAAGTGGCTACACCTTC.

This sequence joins TRBV5-1 and TRBJ1-2, with 8 bases matching TRBD1. Germline CDR1 SGHRS, CDR2 YFSETQ. The CDR3 spans 14 residues. With V trimmed by 4 bases and J by 8 bases, 10 bases remained unmatched. The CDR3 nucleotides read TGCGCCAGCAGCCCGCAGGGGGCGAGTGAGGGCTACACCTTC. Protein: CASSPQGASEGYTF.

The CDR3 loop is CAWRETQNTEAFF. DNA of the CDR3: TGTGCCTGGAGAGAAACACAGAACACTGAAGCTTTCTTT. V is TRBV30 and J is TRBJ1-1; D not certain. V was clipped by 3 bases and J by 1 base, with 9 bases between them. This CDR3 is built from 13 residues. Germline CDR1 reads GTSNPN; CDR2 reads SVGIG (reference sequence). Looking up the rest from reference TRBV30 and TRBJ1-1 gives the full variable domain: SQTIHQWPATLVQPVGSPLSLECTVEGTSNPNLYWYRQAAGRGLQLLFYSVGIGQISSEVPQNLSASRPQDRQFILSSKKLLLSDSGFYLCAWRETQNTEAFFGQGTRLTVV.

J is TRBJ2-1 and V is TRBV6-2 or TRBV6-3, with 7 nucleotides matching TRBD2. Trimming removed 4 bases from V and 9 bases from J; junction bases left unmatched: 15. Germline V CDR1 and CDR2: MNHEY, SVGEGT. CDR3 length: 16 amino acids. For the CDR3, the DNA is TGTGCCAGCAGTTCCCTTTCGACTAGCTCCCGCGGTGAGCAGTTCTTC. As protein: CASSSLSTSSRGEQFF.

This clone has only one observation. The chain combines TRBV5-1 with TRBJ2-7, with TRBD1 matching 8 bases. This CDR3 spans 14 amino acids. Unmatched junction bases numbered 6, after V lost 5 bases and J lost 2 bases. Germline CDR1 and CDR2: SGHRS and YFSETQ. The CDR3 here is CASSFDRGAYEQYF. For the CDR3, the DNA is TGCGCCAGCAGTTTCGACAGGGGAGCCTACGAGCAGTACTTC. Filled out from reference TRBV5-1 and TRBJ2-7, the complete variable domain reads KAGVTQTPRYLIKTRGQQVTLSCSPISGHRSVSWYQQTPGQGLQFLFEYFSETQRNKGNFPGRFSGRQFSNSRSEMNVSTLELGDSALYLCASSFDRGAYEQYFGPGTRLTVT.

This chain connects TRBV2 to TRBJ1-1; D not resolved. V lost 9 bases and J lost 7, with 18 bases in between. Germline values: CDR1 SNHLY, CDR2 FYNNEI. The CDR3 is 13 amino acids. CDR3 amino acids: CASSTMRSIEAFF. DNA of the CDR3: TGTGCCAGTAGCACAATGAGGTCAATTGAAGCTTTCTTT.

This chain joins TRBV28 and TRBJ2-1; 7 positions agree with TRBD2. V was pared by 5 bases and J by 8 bases, with 12 bases of the junction left unmatched. Germline assignment: CDR1 MDHEN and CDR2 SYDVKM. The CDR3 has 15 residues. CDR3 nucleotides: TGTGCCAGCAGTGGACTAGTCAGAATGGTAGATGAGCAGTTCTTC. Its translation: CASSGLVRMVDEQFF.

J is TRBJ1-4 and V is TRBV6-4; D is undetermined. Germline assignment: CDR1 MRHNA and CDR2 SNTAGT. Trimming took 5 bases from V and 3 from J, leaving 7 bases between them. The CDR3 sequence is 13 residues long. Written as DNA, the CDR3 is TGTGCCAGCAGTCGGTACCCTAATGAAAAACTGTTTTTT. Protein sequence: CASSRYPNEKLFF.

The chain uses TRBV15 and TRBJ2-7; 8 nucleotides align to TRBD1. The CDR3 sequence is 15 residues long. V lost 3 bases, J lost 5 bases, and 9 bases stayed unmatched. The germline V gene has CDR1 LNHNV and CDR2 YYDKDF (reference sequence). This CDR3 is CATSREGRGHDEQYF. In DNA, the CDR3 is TGTGCCACCAGCAGGGAGGGCAGGGGGCACGACGAGCAGTACTTC.

The genes are TRBV19 and TRBJ2-1; 9 bases match TRBD1. CDR3 length: 15 amino acids. The germline V gene has CDR1 LNHDA and CDR2 SQIVND (reference sequence). With V trimmed by 3 bases and J by 2 bases, 2 bases remained unmatched. The CDR3 sequence is CASSIRQGAYNEQFF. CDR3 coding DNA: TGTGCCAGTAGTATCAGACAGGGGGCCTACAATGAGCAGTTCTTC.

The chain has TRBV27 and TRBJ2-7; TRBD2 is a possible D gene (5 bases). V lost 3 bases to trimming and J lost 2 bases, with 14 bases between them. Germline lookup yields CDR1 MNHEY and CDR2 SMNVEV (reference sequence). This CDR3 contains 15 residues. The CDR3 DNA reads TGTGCCAGCAGTTTGGGGAGAACGGGGACCTACGAGCAGTACTTC. Protein: CASSLGRTGTYEQYF.

The rearrangement links TRBV27 to TRBJ2-1; D is possibly TRBD1 (7 bases). The V and J ends lost 6 bases and 2 bases respectively, with 23 bases between them. This CDR3 is built from 18 residues. CDR1 MNHEY and CDR2 SMNVEV come from the germline V gene (reference sequence). Here the CDR3 reads CASRTRGTLVGPYNEQFF. The CDR3 DNA reads TGTGCCAGCAGAACCAGGGGGACTTTAGTTGGGCCCTACAATGAGCAGTTCTTC.

V usage is TRBV3-1 (or the pseudogene TRBV3-2) and J usage is TRBJ1-6, with D unclear. Per germline, CDR1 LGHDT and CDR2 YNNKEL (reference sequence). The CDR3 runs to 14 residues. V lost 5 bases to trimming and J lost 5 bases, with 10 bases between them. The CDR3 here is CASSKILDNSPLHF. The CDR3 coding sequence is TGTGCCAGCAGCAAAATTTTAGATAATTCACCCCTCCACTTT.

This rearrangement joins TRBV15 to TRBJ1-4; 9 bases fit TRBD1. This CDR3 is 15 amino acids long. Germline CDR1 reads LNHNV; CDR2 reads YYDKDF (reference sequence). Trimming cost V 2 bases and J 5 bases; bases outside gene matches: 3. CDR3 nucleotide sequence: TGTGCCACCAGCAGAACGACAGGGGGGAATGAAAAACTGTTTTTT. Its translation is CATSRTTGGNEKLFF.

The chain links TRBV3-1 (or the pseudogene TRBV3-2) to TRBJ1-1, with TRBD1 identical over 7 bases. The germline CDR1 and CDR2 sequences are LGHDT and YNNKEL (reference sequence). J was trimmed by 1 base and V by 2 bases; bases with no gene match: 4. This CDR3 is built from 15 residues. CDR3 protein: CASSQQGQPNTEAFF. The CDR3 DNA follows: TGTGCCAGCAGCCAACAGGGACAGCCGAACACTGAAGCTTTCTTT.